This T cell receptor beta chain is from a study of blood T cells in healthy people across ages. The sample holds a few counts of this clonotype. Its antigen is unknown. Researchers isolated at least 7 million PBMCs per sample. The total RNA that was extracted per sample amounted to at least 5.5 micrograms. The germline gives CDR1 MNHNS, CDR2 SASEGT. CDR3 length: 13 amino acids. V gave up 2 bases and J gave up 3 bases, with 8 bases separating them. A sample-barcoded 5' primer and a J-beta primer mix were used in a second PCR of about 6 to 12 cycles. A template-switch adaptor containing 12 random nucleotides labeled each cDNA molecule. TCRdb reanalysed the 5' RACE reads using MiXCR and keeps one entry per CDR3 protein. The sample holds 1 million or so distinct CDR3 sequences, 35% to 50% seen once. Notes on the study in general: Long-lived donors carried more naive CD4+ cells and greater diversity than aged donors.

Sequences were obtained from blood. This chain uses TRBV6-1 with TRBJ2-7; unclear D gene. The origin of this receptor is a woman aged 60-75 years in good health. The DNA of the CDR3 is TGTGCCAGCAGTGAAACCGGCAGCTACGAGCAGTACTTC. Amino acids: CASSETGSYEQYF.